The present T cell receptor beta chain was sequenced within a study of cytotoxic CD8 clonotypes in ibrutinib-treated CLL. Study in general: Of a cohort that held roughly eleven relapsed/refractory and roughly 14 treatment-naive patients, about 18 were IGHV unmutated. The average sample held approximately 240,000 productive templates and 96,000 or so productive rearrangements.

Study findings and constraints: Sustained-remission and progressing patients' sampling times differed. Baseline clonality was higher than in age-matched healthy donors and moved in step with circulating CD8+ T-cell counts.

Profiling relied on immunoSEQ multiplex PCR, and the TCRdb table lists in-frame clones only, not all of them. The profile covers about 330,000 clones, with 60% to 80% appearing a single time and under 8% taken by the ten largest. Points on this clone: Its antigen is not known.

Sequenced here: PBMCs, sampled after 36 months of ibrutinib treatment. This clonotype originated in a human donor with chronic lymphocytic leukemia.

The DNA of the CDR3 is TGCAGCGTTGAACGAGATACCTATGGCTACACCTTC. Its protein product is CSVERDTYGYTF. The chain carries TRBV29-1 and TRBJ1-2; D is unclear. The ends were cut back, 2 bases at V and 4 bases at J, with 8 bases in the middle. This CDR3 contains 12 residues. Germline V gene data show CDR1 as SQVTM and CDR2 as ANQGSEA. Combining the CDR3 with reference TRBV29-1 and TRBJ1-2 gives the whole variable domain SAVISQKPSRDICQRGTSLTIQCQVDSQVTMMFWYRQQPGQSLTLIATANQGSEATYESGFVIDKFPISRPNLTFSTLTVSNMSPEDSSIYLCSVERDTYGYTFGSGTRLTVV.